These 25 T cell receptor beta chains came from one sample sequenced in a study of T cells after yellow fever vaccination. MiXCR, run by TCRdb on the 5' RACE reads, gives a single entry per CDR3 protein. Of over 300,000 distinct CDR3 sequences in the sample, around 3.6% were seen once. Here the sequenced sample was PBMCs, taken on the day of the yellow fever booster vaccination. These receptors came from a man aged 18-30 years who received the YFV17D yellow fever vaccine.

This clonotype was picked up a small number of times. CDR3: CASSRRSGNEQYV. CDR3 coding DNA: TGTGCCAGCAGCCGAAGGTCAGGGAACGAGCAGTACGTC. The V gene is TRBV2, the J gene TRBJ2-7, with D possibly being TRBD1 (5 bases). This CDR3 is built from 13 residues. Germline V gene data show CDR1 as SNHLY and CDR2 as FYNNEI. With 6 bases removed from V and 5 bases from J, the gap between germline ends came to 14 bases.

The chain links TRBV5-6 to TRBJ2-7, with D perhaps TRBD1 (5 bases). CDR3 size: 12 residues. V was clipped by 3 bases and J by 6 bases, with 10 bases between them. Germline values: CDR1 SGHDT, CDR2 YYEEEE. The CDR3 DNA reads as TGTGCCAGCAGCTGGGGCCGTGGCGAGCAGTACTTC. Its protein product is CASSWGRGEQYF.

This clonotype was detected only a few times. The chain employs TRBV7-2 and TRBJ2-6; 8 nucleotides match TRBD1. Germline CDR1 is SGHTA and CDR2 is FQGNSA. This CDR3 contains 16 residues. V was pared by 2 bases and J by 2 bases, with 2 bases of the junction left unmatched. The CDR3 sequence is CASSLRQGPGANVLTF. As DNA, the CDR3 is TGTGCCAGCAGCTTAAGACAGGGGCCTGGGGCCAACGTCCTGACTTTC.

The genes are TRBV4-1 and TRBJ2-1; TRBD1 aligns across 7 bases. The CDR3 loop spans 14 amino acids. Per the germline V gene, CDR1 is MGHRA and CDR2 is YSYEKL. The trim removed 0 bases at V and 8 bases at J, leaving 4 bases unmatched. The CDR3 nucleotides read TGCGCCAGCAGCCAAGACAGGGGGTATTATGAGCAGTTCTTC. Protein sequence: CASSQDRGYYEQFF.

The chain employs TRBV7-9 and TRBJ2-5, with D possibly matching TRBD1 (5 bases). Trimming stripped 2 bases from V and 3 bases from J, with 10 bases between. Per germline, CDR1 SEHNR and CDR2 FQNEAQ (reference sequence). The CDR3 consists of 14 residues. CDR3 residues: CASSLYQGEETQYF. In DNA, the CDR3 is TGTGCCAGCAGCTTATACCAGGGTGAAGAGACCCAGTACTTC.

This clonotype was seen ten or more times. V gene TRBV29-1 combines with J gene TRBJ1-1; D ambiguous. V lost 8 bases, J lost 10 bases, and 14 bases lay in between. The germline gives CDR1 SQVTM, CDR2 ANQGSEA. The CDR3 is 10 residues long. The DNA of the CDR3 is TGCAGCACCTGGACTGCGAGAGCTTTCTTT. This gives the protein CSTWTARAFF.

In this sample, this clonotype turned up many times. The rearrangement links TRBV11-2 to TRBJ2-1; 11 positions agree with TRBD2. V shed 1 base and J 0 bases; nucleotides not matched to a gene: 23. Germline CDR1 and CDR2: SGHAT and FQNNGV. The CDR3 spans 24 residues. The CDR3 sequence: CASSLVFQLVLSGGATSSYNEQFF. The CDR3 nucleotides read TGTGCCAGCAGCTTAGTATTCCAATTAGTTCTTAGCGGGGGGGCTACAAGCTCCTACAATGAGCAGTTCTTC.

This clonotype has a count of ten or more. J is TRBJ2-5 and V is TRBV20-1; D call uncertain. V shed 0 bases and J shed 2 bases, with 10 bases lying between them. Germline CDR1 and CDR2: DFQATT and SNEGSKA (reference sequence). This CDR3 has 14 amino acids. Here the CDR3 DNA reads TGCAGTGCTAGAGATCTTCTCAAACAAGAGACCCAGTACTTC. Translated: CSARDLLKQETQYF.

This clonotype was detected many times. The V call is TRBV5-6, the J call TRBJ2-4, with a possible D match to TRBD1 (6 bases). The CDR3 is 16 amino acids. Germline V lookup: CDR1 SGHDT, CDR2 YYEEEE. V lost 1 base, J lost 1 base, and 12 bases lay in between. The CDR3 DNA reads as TGTGCCAGCAGCTTGACAGGGTCGGAGGCCAAAAACATTCAGTACTTC. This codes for CASSLTGSEAKNIQYF.

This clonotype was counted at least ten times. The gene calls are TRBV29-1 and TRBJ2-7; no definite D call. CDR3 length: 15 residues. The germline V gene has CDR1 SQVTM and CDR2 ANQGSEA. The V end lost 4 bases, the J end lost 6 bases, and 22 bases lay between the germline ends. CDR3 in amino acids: CSVAPPAWVAGEQYF. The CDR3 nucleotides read TGCAGCGTTGCCCCGCCGGCTTGGGTTGCCGGCGAGCAGTACTTC.

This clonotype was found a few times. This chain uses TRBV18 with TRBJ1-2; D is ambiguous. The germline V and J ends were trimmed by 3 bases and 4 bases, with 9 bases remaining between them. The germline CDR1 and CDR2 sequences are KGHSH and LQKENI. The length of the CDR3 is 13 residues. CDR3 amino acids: CASSPASPYGYTF. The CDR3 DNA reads TGTGCCAGCTCACCCGCAAGCCCCTATGGCTACACCTTC.

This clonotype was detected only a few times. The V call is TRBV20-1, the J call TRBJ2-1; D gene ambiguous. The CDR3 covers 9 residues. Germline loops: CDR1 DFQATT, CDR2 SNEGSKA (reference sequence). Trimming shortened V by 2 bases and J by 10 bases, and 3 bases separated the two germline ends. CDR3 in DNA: TGCAGTGCTAGACGGGAGCAGTTCTTC. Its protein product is CSARREQFF.

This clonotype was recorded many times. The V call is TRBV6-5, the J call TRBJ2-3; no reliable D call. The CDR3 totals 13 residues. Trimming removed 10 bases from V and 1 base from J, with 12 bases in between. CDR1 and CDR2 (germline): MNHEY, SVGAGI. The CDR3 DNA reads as TGTGCCACCCGTCGTTATGGCACAGATACGCAGTATTTT. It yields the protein CATRRYGTDTQYF.

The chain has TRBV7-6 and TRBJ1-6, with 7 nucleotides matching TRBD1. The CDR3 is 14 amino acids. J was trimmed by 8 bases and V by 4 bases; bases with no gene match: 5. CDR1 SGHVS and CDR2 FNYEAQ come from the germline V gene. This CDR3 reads CASSSQGGYSPLHF. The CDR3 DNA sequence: TGTGCCAGCAGCTCGCAGGGGGGGTATTCACCCCTCCACTTT.

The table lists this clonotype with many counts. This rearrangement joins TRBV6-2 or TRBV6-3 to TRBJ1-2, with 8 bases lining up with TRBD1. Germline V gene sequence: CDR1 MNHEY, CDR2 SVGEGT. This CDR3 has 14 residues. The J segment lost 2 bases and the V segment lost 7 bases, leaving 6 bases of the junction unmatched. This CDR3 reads CASTWTGRNYGYTF. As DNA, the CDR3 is TGTGCCAGCACCTGGACAGGGAGGAACTATGGCTACACCTTC.

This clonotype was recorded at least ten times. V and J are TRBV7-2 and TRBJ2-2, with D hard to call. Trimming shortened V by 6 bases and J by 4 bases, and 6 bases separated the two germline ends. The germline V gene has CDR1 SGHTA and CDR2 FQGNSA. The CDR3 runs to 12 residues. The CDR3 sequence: CASSTTTGELFF. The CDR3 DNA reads TGTGCCAGCAGTACTACCACCGGGGAGCTGTTTTTT. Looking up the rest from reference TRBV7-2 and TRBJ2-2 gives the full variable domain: GAGVSQSPSNKVTEKGKDVELRCDPISGHTALYWYRQSLGQGLEFLIYFQGNSAPDKSGLPSDRFSAERTGGSVSTLTIQRTQQEDSAVYLCASSTTTGELFFGEGSRLTVL.

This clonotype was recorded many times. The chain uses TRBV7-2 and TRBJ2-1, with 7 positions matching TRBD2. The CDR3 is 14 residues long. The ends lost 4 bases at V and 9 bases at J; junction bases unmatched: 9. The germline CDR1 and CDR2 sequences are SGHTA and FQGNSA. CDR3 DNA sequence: TGTGCCAGCAGCTCCCTAGGCGGGGAGGGTGAGCAGTTCTTC. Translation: CASSSLGGEGEQFF.

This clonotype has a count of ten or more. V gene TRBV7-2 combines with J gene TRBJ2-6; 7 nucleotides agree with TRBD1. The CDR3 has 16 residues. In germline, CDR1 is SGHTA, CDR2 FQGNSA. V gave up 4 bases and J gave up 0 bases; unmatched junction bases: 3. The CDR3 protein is CASSSGQISGANVLTF. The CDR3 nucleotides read TGTGCCAGCAGCTCGGGACAGATCTCTGGGGCCAACGTCCTGACTTTC.

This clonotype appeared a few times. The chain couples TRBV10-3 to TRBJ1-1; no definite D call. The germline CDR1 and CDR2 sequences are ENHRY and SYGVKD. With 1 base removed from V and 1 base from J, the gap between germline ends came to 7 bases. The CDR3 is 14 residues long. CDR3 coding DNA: TGTGCCATCAGTGAGTTTCAGCCGAACACTGAAGCTTTCTTT. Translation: CAISEFQPNTEAFF.

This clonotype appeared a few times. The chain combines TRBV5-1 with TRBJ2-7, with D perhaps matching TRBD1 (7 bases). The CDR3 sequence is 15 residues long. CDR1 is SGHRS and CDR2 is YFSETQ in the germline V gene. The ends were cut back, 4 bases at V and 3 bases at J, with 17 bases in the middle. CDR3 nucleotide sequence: TGCGCCAGCAGCCCGGCTGGACAGGAGGGCTACGAGCAGTACTTC. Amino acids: CASSPAGQEGYEQYF.

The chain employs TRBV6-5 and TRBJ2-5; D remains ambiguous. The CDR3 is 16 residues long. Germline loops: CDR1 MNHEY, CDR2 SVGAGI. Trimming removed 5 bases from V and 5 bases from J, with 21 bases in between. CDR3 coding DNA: TGTGCCAGCAGTCGCCAGAGAAGGGCTTTCGGGGAGACCCAGTACTTC. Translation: CASSRQRRAFGETQYF.

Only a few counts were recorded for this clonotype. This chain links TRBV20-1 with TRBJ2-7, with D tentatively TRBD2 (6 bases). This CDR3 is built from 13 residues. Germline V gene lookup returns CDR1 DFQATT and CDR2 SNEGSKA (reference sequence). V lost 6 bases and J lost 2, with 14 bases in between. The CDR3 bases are TGCAGTGCAGCGGGCCACCCCGCCTACGAGCAGTACTTC. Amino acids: CSAAGHPAYEQYF.

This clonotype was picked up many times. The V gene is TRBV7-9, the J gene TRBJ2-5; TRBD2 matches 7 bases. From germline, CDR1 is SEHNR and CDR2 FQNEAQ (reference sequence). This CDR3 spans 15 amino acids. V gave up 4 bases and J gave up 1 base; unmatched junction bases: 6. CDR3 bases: TGTGCCAGCAGCTCCCCGGGAGGCCCCCAAGAGACCCAGTACTTC. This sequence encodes CASSSPGGPQETQYF.

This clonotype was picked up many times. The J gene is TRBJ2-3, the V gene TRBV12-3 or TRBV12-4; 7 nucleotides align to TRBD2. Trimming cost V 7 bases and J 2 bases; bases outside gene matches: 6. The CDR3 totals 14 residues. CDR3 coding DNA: TGTGCCAGCAAAGGGCGGGGGTTCACAGATACGCAGTATTTT. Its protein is CASKGRGFTDTQYF.

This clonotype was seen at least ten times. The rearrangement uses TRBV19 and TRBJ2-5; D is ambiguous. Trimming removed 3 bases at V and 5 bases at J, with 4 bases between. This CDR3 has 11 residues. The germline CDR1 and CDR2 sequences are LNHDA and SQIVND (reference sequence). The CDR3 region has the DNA TGTGCCAGTAGTATTCGGGAGACCCAGTACTTC. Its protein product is CASSIRETQYF.